The 7 T cell receptor beta chains given below trace back to one sample, sequenced in a study of technical replicates of blood from several donors. TCRdb's table, derived via immunoSEQ multiplex PCR, lists solely in-frame clones and lacks some. The sample holds more than 80,000 clones; approximately 94% are singletons and the top ten take about 0.23%. The sample consisted of T cells isolated from PBMCs. The receptors come from a human donor in good health.

The chain carries TRBV28 and TRBJ2-5; TRBD1 matches at 8 bases. The V segment lost 5 bases and the J segment 2 bases; nucleotides outside the gene matches: 10. Germline V gene sequence: CDR1 MDHEN, CDR2 SYDVKM. The CDR3 consists of 16 residues. For the CDR3, the DNA is TGTGCCAGCAGTGGGACCGGGACAGGCAAACAAGAGACCCAGTACTTC. It is translated as CASSGTGTGKQETQYF.

The rearrangement joins TRBV18 to TRBJ1-3, with TRBD1 identical over 7 bases. V lost 3 bases, J lost 8 bases, and 13 bases stayed unmatched. Germline CDR1 reads KGHSH; CDR2 reads LQKENI. The length of the CDR3 is 16 residues. CDR3 amino acids: CASSPRQGSIGDTIYF. As DNA, the CDR3 is TGTGCCAGCTCACCTAGACAGGGTAGCATCGGGGACACCATATATTTT. The full variable domain, in which reference TRBV18 and TRBJ1-3 provide the parts outside the CDR3, is NAGVMQNPRHLVRRRGQEARLRCSPMKGHSHVYWYRQLPEEGLKFMVYLQKENIIDESGMPKERFSAEFPKEGPSILRIQQVVRGDSAAYFCASSPRQGSIGDTIYFGEGSWLTVV.

J is TRBJ2-7 and V is TRBV27; 7 nucleotides match TRBD1. Germline CDR1 reads MNHEY; CDR2 reads SMNVEV (reference sequence). The CDR3 contains 16 residues. V shed 3 bases and J 2 bases; nucleotides not matched to a gene: 10. CDR3 nucleotide sequence: TGTGCCAGCAGTTTTAGTGTGCAGGGGGACCCCTACGAGCAGTACTTC. This gives the protein CASSFSVQGDPYEQYF.

The chain employs TRBV19 and TRBJ1-5; D is ambiguous. Germline V CDR1 and CDR2: LNHDA, SQIVND (reference sequence). V dropped 6 bases and J dropped 9 bases, with 15 bases sitting between them. CDR3 length: 13 amino acids. The CDR3 protein is CASRHNAERPQHF. For the CDR3, the DNA is TGTGCCAGTAGGCACAACGCGGAACGGCCCCAGCATTTT.

The V gene is TRBV6-1, the J gene TRBJ1-1, with a tentative D call TRBD1 (5 bases). Germline CDR1 and CDR2: MNHNS and SASEGT. The germline V and J ends were trimmed by 1 base and 4 bases, with 13 bases remaining between them. The CDR3 loop spans 15 amino acids. The CDR3 sequence is CASSEDPGEGTEAFF. The CDR3 nucleotides read TGTGCCAGCAGTGAAGATCCGGGGGAGGGCACTGAAGCTTTCTTT.

The chain has TRBV14 and TRBJ1-3, with 7 positions matching TRBD1. The CDR3 has 17 amino acids. The V gene's germline CDR1 is SGHDN and CDR2 FVKESK. V gave up 4 bases and J gave up 1 base; unmatched junction bases: 10. The CDR3 nucleotides read TGTGCCAGCAGCCTCCCGACAGGGTTGGCGTCTGGAAACACCATATATTTT. Amino acids: CASSLPTGLASGNTIYF.

V is TRBV30 and J is TRBJ1-4; D is ambiguous. This CDR3 contains 17 residues. CDR1 is GTSNPN and CDR2 is SVGIG in the germline V gene (reference sequence). V was shortened by 2 bases and J by 2 bases, with 18 bases between the two germline ends. Here the CDR3 DNA reads TGTGCCTGGAGTCTTGGGCGAGCAAGCAGTACTAATGAAAAACTGTTTTTT. It translates to CAWSLGRASSTNEKLFF.